Presented here are 14 T cell receptor beta chains from one specimen sequenced in a study of Graves' ophthalmopathy and Graves' hyperthyroidism. Amplification of TCR beta CDR3 regions used RNA transcripts. HTBI primers primed a first-round RT-PCR, and a second-round multiplex PCR followed. TCRdb redid the calling of the multiplex PCR reads with MiXCR, one entry per CDR3 protein. The sample carries hundreds of thousands of distinct CDR3 sequences, about 24% recorded once. Sequenced sample: peripheral blood. Source of these receptors: a woman aged 18-35 years with stable Graves' hyperthyroidism. Some clones in this sample may be carry-over from other donors' samples.

This chain connects TRBV12-3 or TRBV12-4 to TRBJ2-5, with 12 nucleotides matching TRBD2. The CDR3 runs to 15 residues. The ends lost 5 bases at V and 3 bases at J; junction bases unmatched: 4. The CDR3 bases are TGTGCCAGCAGTGCTAGCGGGGGGGTAGAAGAGACCCAGTACTTC. Translated, it gives CASSASGGVEETQYF.

This clonotype was counted only a few times. J is TRBJ2-7 and V is TRBV10-3; TRBD1 agrees at 8 bases. This CDR3 region has 14 residues. Germline V gene data show CDR1 as ENHRY and CDR2 as SYGVKD. V lost 4 bases, J lost 0 bases, and 2 bases stayed unmatched. CDR3 nucleotides: TGTGCCATCAGTGGGACAGGGTCCTCCTACGAGCAGTACTTC. Amino acid sequence: CAISGTGSSYEQYF.

This clonotype was seen more than once but under ten times. The rearrangement links TRBV6-1 to TRBJ1-5; D ambiguous. V dropped 5 bases and J dropped 0 bases, with 11 bases sitting between them. The germline CDR1 and CDR2 sequences are MNHNS and SASEGT. CDR3 length equals 15 residues. CDR3 sequence reads: CASSPPDGSNQPQHF. CDR3 DNA sequence: TGTGCCAGCAGTCCCCCCGACGGTAGCAATCAGCCCCAGCATTTT.

This clonotype has a count of ten or more. The V gene is TRBV12-3 or TRBV12-4, the J gene TRBJ2-5, with a tentative D call TRBD2 (6 bases). Trimming took 8 bases from V and 0 from J, leaving 16 bases between them. The CDR3 spans 15 residues. The CDR3 nucleotides read TGTGCCAGCGCCTGGGGACTGAGGTACCAAGAGACCCAGTACTTC. The encoded protein is CASAWGLRYQETQYF.

The chain has TRBV6-1 and TRBJ1-1; weak D call: TRBD1 (6 bases). The CDR3 is 15 residues long. Germline lookup yields CDR1 MNHNS and CDR2 SASEGT. The V end was cut by 5 bases, the J end by 1 base, with 14 bases between. The CDR3 region is CASSPPRGPNTEAFF. CDR3 bases: TGTGCCAGCAGTCCCCCCCGGGGGCCGAACACTGAAGCTTTCTTT.

This clonotype was counted at least ten times. Just one base apart from a much larger clone, this may be a read error. J is TRBJ1-1 and V is TRBV6-1, with D tentatively TRBD1 (6 bases). CDR1 MNHNS and CDR2 SASEGT come from the germline V gene. Trimming shortened V by 7 bases and J by 1 base, and 13 bases separated the two germline ends. The CDR3 is 14 residues long. CDR3 region: CASTGTQANTEAFF. The DNA for the CDR3 is TGTGCCAGCACTGGGACACAGGCGAACACTGAAGCTTTCTTT.

Many counts were recorded for this clonotype. The chain combines TRBV5-1 with TRBJ2-7, with 9 bases matching TRBD2. With V trimmed by 7 bases and J by 3 bases, 5 bases remained unmatched. The CDR3 is made up of 13 amino acids. The germline gives CDR1 SGHRS, CDR2 YFSETQ. The CDR3 spells CASGSAGGYEQYF. As DNA, the CDR3 is TGCGCCAGCGGGTCAGCGGGGGGCTACGAGCAGTACTTC. Full variable domain (rest looked up from reference TRBV5-1 and TRBJ2-7): KAGVTQTPRYLIKTRGQQVTLSCSPISGHRSVSWYQQTPGQGLQFLFEYFSETQRNKGNFPGRFSGRQFSNSRSEMNVSTLELGDSALYLCASGSAGGYEQYFGPGTRLTVT.

This clonotype has ten or more counts. The chain links TRBV12-3 or TRBV12-4 to TRBJ1-1; 7 nucleotides agree with TRBD1. With V trimmed by 6 bases and J by 4 bases, 5 bases remained unmatched. This CDR3 region has 13 residues. The CDR3 nucleotides read TGTGCCAGCAGGTCACAGGGGACCACTGAAGCTTTCTTT. Translation: CASRSQGTTEAFF.

This chain joins TRBV28 and TRBJ2-5; 7 nucleotides align to TRBD2. Germline V gene sequence: CDR1 MDHEN, CDR2 SYDVKM. The CDR3 covers 14 residues. The V and J ends lost 6 bases and 4 bases, in that order; junction bases with no gene match: 8. This CDR3 reads CASRSGTFTETQYF. CDR3 coding DNA: TGTGCCAGCAGGAGCGGGACGTTTACAGAGACCCAGTACTTC. The whole variable domain, filled in from reference TRBV28 and TRBJ2-5, reads DVKVTQSSRYLVKRTGEKVFLECVQDMDHENMFWYRQDPGLGLRLIYFSYDVKMKEKGDIPEGYSVSREKKERFSLILESASTNQTSMYLCASRSGTFTETQYFGPGTRLLVL.

Ten or more counts support this clonotype. This chain links TRBV6-1 with TRBJ1-5; a possible D gene is TRBD1 (5 bases). Germline lookup yields CDR1 MNHNS and CDR2 SASEGT. V lost 11 bases, J lost 4 bases, and 12 bases lay in between. The CDR3 sequence is 12 residues long. The CDR3 region has the DNA TGTGCCTCGGGGCTAATAAATCAGCCCCAGCATTTT. Its translation is CASGLINQPQHF.

V is TRBV6-2 or TRBV6-3 and J is TRBJ1-1; TRBD1 agrees at 7 bases. CDR1 is MNHEY, CDR2 SVGEGT, per germline. The CDR3 totals 15 residues. V shed 4 bases, J shed 5 bases, and the junction held 10 bases outside the gene matches. The CDR3 sequence is CASSSLGQVGTEAFF. The CDR3 nucleotides are TGTGCCAGCAGTTCTCTCGGACAGGTCGGGACTGAAGCTTTCTTT.

This clonotype occurred a few times. The chain recombines TRBV12-3 or TRBV12-4 with TRBJ1-1; TRBD1 is a possible D gene (5 bases). Trimming stripped 0 bases from V and 1 base from J, with 15 bases between. There are 17 residues in the CDR3. The CDR3 DNA follows: TGTGCCAGCAGTTTAGCTTTCGGGGGGGAAGGGAACACTGAAGCTTTCTTT. This codes for CASSLAFGGEGNTEAFF.

This clonotype was found many times. V and J are TRBV30 and TRBJ1-5; tentatively, D is TRBD1 (5 bases). CDR3 length: 15 residues. CDR1 GTSNPN and CDR2 SVGIG come from the germline V gene (reference sequence). The germline V and J ends were trimmed by 4 bases and 2 bases, with 15 bases remaining between them. The DNA for the CDR3 is TGTGCCTGGACTTGGAGGGGAATGGGCAATCAGCCCCAGCATTTT. Translated: CAWTWRGMGNQPQHF.

This sequence joins TRBV12-3 or TRBV12-4 and TRBJ1-2, with D uncertain. V gave up 0 bases and J gave up 7 bases, with 6 bases separating them. The CDR3 is 12 amino acids. The CDR3 DNA is TGTGCCAGCAGTTTAGCCCAGAGTGGCTACACCTTC. It codes for CASSLAQSGYTF.